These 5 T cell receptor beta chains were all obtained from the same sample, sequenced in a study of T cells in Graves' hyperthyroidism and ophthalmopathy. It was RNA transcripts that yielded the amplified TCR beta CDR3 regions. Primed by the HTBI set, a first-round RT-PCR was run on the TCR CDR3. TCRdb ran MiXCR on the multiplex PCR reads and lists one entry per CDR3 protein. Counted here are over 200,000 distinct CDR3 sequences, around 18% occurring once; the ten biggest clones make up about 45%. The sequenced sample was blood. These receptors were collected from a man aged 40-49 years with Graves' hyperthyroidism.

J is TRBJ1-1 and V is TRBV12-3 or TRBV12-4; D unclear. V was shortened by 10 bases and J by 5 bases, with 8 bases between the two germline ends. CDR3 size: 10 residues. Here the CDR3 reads CATYGTEAFF. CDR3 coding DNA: TGTGCCACCTATGGGACTGAAGCTTTCTTT.

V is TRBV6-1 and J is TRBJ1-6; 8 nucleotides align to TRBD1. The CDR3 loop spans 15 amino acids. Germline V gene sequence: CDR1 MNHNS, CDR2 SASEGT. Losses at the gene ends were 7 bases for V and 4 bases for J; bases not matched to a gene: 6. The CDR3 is CASKMDRAYNSPLHF. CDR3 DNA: TGTGCCAGCAAAATGGACAGGGCATATAATTCACCCCTCCACTTT.

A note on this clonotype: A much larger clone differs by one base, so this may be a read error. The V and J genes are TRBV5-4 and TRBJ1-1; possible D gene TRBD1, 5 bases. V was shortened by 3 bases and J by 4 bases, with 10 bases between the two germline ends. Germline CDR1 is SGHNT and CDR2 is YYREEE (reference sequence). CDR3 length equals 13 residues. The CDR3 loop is CASSSGTITEAFF. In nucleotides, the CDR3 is TGTGCCAGCAGCTCTGGGACGATCACTGAAGCTTTCTTT. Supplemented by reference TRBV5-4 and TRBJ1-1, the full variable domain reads ETGVTQSPTHLIKTRGQQVTLRCSSQSGHNTVSWYQQALGQGPQFIFQYYREEENGRGNFPPRFSGLQFPNYSSELNVNALELDDSALYLCASSSGTITEAFFGQGTRLTVV.

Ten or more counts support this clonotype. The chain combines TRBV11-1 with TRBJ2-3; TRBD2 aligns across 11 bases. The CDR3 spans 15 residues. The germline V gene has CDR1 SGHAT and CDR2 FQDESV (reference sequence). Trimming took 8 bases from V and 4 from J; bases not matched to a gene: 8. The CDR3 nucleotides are TGTGCCAGCGGGGCTAGCGGGGGGCCCCCAGATACGCAGTATTTT. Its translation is CASGASGGPPDTQYF.

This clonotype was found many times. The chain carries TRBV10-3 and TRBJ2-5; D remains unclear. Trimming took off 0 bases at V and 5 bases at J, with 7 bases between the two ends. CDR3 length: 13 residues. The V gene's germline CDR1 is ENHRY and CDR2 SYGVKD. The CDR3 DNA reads TGTGCCATCAGTGAGTCTATTATGGAGACCCAGTACTTC. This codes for CAISESIMETQYF.